Presented here are 5 T cell receptor beta chains from one specimen sequenced in a study of naive and memory T cell subsets. Treatment indicated: skin biopsy from PPD injection site in Mantoux-positive individual. A UMI-containing oligonucleotide was joined by 3' ligation to the TCR cDNA template. The SP2 primer and nested alpha and beta constant region primers amplified ligated cDNA in four rounds. A single record per CDR3 protein comes from TCRdb applying MiXCR to the UMI-ligation and nested PCR reads. This sample has 40,000 or so distinct CDR3 sequences; roughly 9.6% occur once, and the top ten carry around 3.9%. The specimen was skin, collected from a tuberculin skin test site. The receptors were sampled from an adult in good health.

This clonotype came up many times. J is TRBJ2-7 and V is TRBV20-1; 8 bases map to TRBD2. CDR1 and CDR2 from the germline V gene are DFQATT and SNEGSKA (reference sequence). This CDR3 spans 14 amino acids. The J segment lost 0 bases and the V segment lost 6 bases, leaving 7 bases of the junction unmatched. CDR3 in amino acids: CSARGTSVSYEQYF. CDR3 nucleotide sequence: TGCAGTGCGCGAGGGACTAGTGTCTCCTACGAGCAGTACTTC.

In its sample, this clonotype was seen a few times. The chain links TRBV7-2 to TRBJ2-7; 10 bases align to TRBD2. The CDR3 has 15 residues. CDR1 and CDR2 (germline): SGHTA, FQGNSA. Trimming at V came to 4 bases and at J to 2 bases, leaving 5 bases not matched to a gene. CDR3 in DNA: TGTGCCAGCAGCTCACGACTAGCGGGCACCTACGAGCAGTACTTC. Translated, it gives CASSSRLAGTYEQYF. Drawing the rest from reference TRBV7-2 and TRBJ2-7, the complete variable domain is GAGVSQSPSNKVTEKGKDVELRCDPISGHTALYWYRQSLGQGLEFLIYFQGNSAPDKSGLPSDRFSAERTGGSVSTLTIQRTQQEDSAVYLCASSSRLAGTYEQYFGPGTRLTVT.

In its sample, this clonotype is medium-sized. The V gene is TRBV13, the J gene TRBJ1-1; possible D gene TRBD1, 5 bases. With 4 bases removed from V and 1 base from J, the gap between germline ends came to 13 bases. Germline V gene lookup returns CDR1 PRHDT and CDR2 FYEKMQ (reference sequence). The CDR3 has 15 residues. The CDR3 spells CASSSAGRGNTEAFF. In nucleotides, the CDR3 is TGTGCCAGCAGCTCGGCAGGGAGGGGGAACACTGAAGCTTTCTTT.

This clonotype was detected a few times. It may be a read error: a sequence one base away is much more abundant. The chain couples TRBV25-1 to TRBJ2-2; no definite D call. Trimming took 1 base from V and 7 from J, leaving 4 bases between them. Germline V gives CDR1 MGHDK, CDR2 SYGVNS. The CDR3 extends over 12 amino acids. CDR3 loop: CASSECDGELFF. CDR3 coding DNA: TGTGCCAGCAGTGAATGCGACGGGGAGCTGTTTTTT.

The sample holds many counts of this clonotype. The CDR3 DNA reads as TGTGCCTGGAGCCCGGACGCCCTGATCCCGGAGCAGTACTTC. Protein: CAWSPDALIPEQYF. The gene calls are TRBV30 and TRBJ2-7; D remains unclear. The length of the CDR3 is 14 residues. V lost 3 bases to trimming and J lost 7 bases, with 19 bases between them. CDR1 GTSNPN and CDR2 SVGIG come from the germline V gene (reference sequence).